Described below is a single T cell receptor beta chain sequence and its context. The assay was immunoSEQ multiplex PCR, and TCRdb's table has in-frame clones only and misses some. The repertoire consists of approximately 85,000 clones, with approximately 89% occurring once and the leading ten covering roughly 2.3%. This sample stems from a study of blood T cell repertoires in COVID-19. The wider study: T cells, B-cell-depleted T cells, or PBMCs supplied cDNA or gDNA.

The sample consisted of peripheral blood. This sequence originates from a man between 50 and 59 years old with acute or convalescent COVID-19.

CDR3 nucleotides: TGTGCCAGCAGACCTACAGGGGGACATCAGCCCCAGCATTTT. Amino acids: CASRPTGGHQPQHF. V is TRBV28 and J is TRBJ1-5, with 8 nucleotides matching TRBD1. V lost 6 bases and J lost 5; bases outside the gene matches: 6. The CDR3 spans 14 residues. Per germline, CDR1 MDHEN and CDR2 SYDVKM.